The T cell receptor beta chain described here comes from a study of early T cells in non-severe SARS-CoV-2 infection. Unique molecular identifiers were added to individual cDNA molecules. In TCRdb, the 5' RACE reads were re-called with MiXCR into one record per CDR3 protein. The sample has tens of thousands of distinct CDR3 sequences, less than 11% seen once; the top ten hold 4.5% to 5.5%. Ten or more counts support this clonotype. Germline V gene data show CDR1 as SGHAT and CDR2 as FQNNGV. The CDR3 totals 18 residues. V was trimmed by 2 bases and J by 0 bases, leaving 17 bases between them. This receptor was obtained from an adult who was a healthcare worker with PCR-confirmed SARS-CoV-2 infection or an uninfected control (not recorded which). This sequence joins TRBV11-2 and TRBJ2-4, with D perhaps matching TRBD1 (6 bases). The sequenced sample was whole blood. This CDR3 reads CASSLNLVDRIAKNIQYF. CDR3 DNA: TGTGCCAGCAGCTTAAACCTGGTGGACAGAATAGCCAAAAACATTCAGTACTTC. Variable domain in full (rest from reference TRBV11-2 and TRBJ2-4): EAGVAQSPRYKIIEKRQSVAFWCNPISGHATLYWYQQILGQGPKLLIQFQNNGVVDDSQLPKDRFSAERLKGVDSTLKIQPAKLEDSAVYLCASSLNLVDRIAKNIQYFGAGTRLSVL.